The T cell receptor (beta chain) described here comes from a study of cytomegalovirus exposure and HLA in healthy donors. Study observations and caveats: Common viral pathogens seemed to be connected with several of the most significant clusters, according to a later analysis.

Regarding this clone: Its specificity is unknown.

The CDR3 contains 13 residues. The V and J ends lost 3 bases and 5 bases respectively, with 10 bases between them. From germline, CDR1 is MRHNA and CDR2 SNTAGT. The PCR used 60 Vbeta and 13 Jbeta primers. Libraries were prepared by immunoSEQ multiplex PCR; TCRdb keeps only in-frame clonotypes and omits some of them. This table lists 150,000 to 200,000 clones. The source material was PBMCs. The chain uses TRBV6-4 and TRBJ1-1; D might be TRBD1 (5 bases). The TCR comes from a man aged 25-40 years in good health and CMV-seronegative. The chain's CDR3 is CASSDNRGTEAFF. CDR3 coding DNA: TGTGCCAGCAGTGATAATAGGGGAACTGAAGCTTTCTTT.